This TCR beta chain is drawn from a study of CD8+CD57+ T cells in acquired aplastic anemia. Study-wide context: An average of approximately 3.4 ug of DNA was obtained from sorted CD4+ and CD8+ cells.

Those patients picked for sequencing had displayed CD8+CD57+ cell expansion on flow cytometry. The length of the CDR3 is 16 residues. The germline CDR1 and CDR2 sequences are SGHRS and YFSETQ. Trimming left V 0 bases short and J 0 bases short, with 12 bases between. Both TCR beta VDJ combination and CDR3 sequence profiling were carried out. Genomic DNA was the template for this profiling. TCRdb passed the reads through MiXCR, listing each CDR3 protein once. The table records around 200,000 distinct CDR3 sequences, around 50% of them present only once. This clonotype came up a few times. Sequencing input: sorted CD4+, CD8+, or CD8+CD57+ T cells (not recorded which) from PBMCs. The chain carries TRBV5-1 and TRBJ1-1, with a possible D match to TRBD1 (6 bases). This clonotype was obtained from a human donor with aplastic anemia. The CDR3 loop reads CASSLGMGGLNTEAFF. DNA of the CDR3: TGCGCCAGCAGCTTGGGGATGGGGGGGCTGAACACTGAAGCTTTCTTT.